This T cell receptor (beta chain) was recovered during a study of control samples from healthy donors and cancer patients. The junction had 8 bases not matched to a gene; V was cut back by 5 bases and J by 0 bases. The CDR3 runs 17 residues. The germline CDR1 and CDR2 sequences are LGHDT and YNNKEL (reference sequence). TCRdb's table, derived via immunoSEQ multiplex PCR, lists solely in-frame clones and lacks some. The table records roughly 100,000 clones, roughly 80% of them present only once. This clonotype was sampled from a woman between 45 and 60 years old in good health. The V gene is TRBV3-1 (or the pseudogene TRBV3-2), the J gene TRBJ2-1; 9 nucleotides align to TRBD2. Sequenced: blood. The CDR3 DNA reads TGTGCCAGCAGCTATCTTAGCGGGGGCGACTCCTACAATGAGCAGTTCTTC. Translation: CASSYLSGGDSYNEQFF.